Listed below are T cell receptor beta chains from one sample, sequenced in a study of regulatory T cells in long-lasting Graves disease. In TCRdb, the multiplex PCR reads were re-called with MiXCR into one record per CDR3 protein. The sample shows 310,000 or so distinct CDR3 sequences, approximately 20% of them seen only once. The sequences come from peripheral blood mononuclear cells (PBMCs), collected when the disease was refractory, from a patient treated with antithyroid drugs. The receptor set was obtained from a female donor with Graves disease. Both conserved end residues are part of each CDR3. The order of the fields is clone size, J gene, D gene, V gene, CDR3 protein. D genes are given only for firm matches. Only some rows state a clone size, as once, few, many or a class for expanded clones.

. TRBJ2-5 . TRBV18 CASSPVGGQETQYF
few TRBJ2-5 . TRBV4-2 CASSQDWETQYF
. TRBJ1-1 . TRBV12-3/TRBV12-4 CASRKDDTEAFF
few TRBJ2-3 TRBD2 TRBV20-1 CSARPGLAGGKADTQYF
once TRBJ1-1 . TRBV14 CASSQNRAQAFF
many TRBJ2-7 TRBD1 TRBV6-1 CASRPAGQGTYEQYF
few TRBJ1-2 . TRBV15 CATSSAQSWSYTF
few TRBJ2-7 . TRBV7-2 CASSQDGSGYYEQYF
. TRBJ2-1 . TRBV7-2 CASSLRGLASWAYNEQFF
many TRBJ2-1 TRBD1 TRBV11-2 CASSLDRGAGEQFF
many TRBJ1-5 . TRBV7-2 CASSLGTYYQPQHF
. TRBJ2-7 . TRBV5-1 CASSLDGGFVRF
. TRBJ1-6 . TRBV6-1 CASAPGNSPLHF
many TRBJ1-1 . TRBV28 CASSFVTTQGLEAFF
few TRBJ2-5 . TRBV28 CASSSRGGETQYF
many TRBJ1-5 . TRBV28 CASTKTGYSNQPQHF
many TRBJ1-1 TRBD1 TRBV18 CASSPQGDTEAFF
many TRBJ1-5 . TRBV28 CASSLIVAGDSNQPQHF
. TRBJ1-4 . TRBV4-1 CASSQEGPVGGEKLFF
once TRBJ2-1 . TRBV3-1 CASSQALLPYNEQFF
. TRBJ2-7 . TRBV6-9 CASSYGRVGYEQYF
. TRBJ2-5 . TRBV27 CASSDTGETQYF
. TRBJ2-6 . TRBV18 CASSRTGSGANVLTF
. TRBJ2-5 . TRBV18 CASSPVPSETQYF
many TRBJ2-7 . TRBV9 CASSFDRSYEQYF
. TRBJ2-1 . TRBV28 CASSAGAYNEQFF
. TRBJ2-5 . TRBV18 CASSPKAETQYF
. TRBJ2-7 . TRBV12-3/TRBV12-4 CASRPAGLQTEQYF
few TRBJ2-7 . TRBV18 CASSPEGSYEQYF
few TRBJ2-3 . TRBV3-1 CASSQVYDTQYF
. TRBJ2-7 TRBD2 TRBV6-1 CASTRAGVLGEQYF
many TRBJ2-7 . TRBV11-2 CASSQPLLAVEQYF
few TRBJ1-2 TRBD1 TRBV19 CASSTSWDRVPGYTF
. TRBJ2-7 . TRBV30 CAWSFLTESSYEQYF
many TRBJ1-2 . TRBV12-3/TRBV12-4 CASSWQGSYGYTF
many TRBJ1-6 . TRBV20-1 CSAQPGSLYNSPLHF
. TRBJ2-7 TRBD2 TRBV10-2 CASRRRLAGGVQQYF
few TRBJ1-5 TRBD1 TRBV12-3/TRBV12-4 CASTDGQGSQPQHF
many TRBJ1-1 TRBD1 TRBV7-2 CASSPDRGLVGTEAFF
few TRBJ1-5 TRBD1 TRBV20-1 CSASFKGASNQPQHF
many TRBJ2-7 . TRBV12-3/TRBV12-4 CASSFRGLEQYF